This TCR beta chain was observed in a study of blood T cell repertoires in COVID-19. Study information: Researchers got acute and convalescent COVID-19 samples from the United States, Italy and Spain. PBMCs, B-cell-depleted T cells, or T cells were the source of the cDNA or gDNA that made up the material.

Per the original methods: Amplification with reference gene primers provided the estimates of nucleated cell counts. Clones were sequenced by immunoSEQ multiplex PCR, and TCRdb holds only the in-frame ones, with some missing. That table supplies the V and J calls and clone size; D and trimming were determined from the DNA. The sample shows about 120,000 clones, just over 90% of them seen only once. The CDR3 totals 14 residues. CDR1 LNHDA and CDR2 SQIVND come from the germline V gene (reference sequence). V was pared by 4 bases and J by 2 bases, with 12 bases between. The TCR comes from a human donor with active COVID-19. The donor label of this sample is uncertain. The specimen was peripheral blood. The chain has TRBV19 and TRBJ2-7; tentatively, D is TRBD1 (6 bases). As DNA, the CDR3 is TGTGCCAGTAGTACCCAGGGGAACCCCTACGAGCAGTACTTC. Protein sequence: CASSTQGNPYEQYF.